This T cell receptor beta chain was captured by sequencing in a study of T-cell reconstitution after alpha-beta-depleted transplantation in children. Germline values: CDR1 SEHNR, CDR2 FQNEAQ (reference sequence). The length of the CDR3 is 15 residues. V was pared by 3 bases and J by 5 bases, with 2 bases of the junction left unmatched. The TCRbeta library was prepared with unique molecular identifiers. MiXCR, run by TCRdb on the PCR reads, gives a single entry per CDR3 protein. The sample records about 690,000 distinct CDR3 sequences, roughly 17% being singletons. This clonotype has at least ten counts.

The sequence came from a human donor who donated a stem cell graft to a child with acute myeloid leukemia. This chain uses TRBV7-9 with TRBJ2-1, with 12 bases matching TRBD1. The starting material was PBMCs from the stem cell graft donor, obtained from the stem cell graft. CDR3 sequence reads: CASSLGQGANNEQFF. CDR3 DNA: TGTGCCAGCAGCTTGGGACAGGGGGCGAACAATGAGCAGTTCTTC.